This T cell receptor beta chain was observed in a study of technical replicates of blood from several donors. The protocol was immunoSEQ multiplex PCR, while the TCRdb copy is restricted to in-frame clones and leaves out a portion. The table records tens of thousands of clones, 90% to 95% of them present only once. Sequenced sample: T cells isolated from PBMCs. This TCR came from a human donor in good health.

In DNA form, the CDR3 reads TGTGCCAGCAGCTTAGATCGCGGAAACAATGAGCAGTTCTTC. It specifies CASSLDRGNNEQFF. The gene calls are TRBV7-9 and TRBJ2-1; the D is unclear. The germline CDR1 and CDR2 sequences are SEHNR and FQNEAQ (reference sequence). The CDR3 totals 14 residues. Deletions cut 1 base from V and 5 bases from J, with 9 bases between. Using reference TRBV7-9 and TRBJ2-1 for the parts outside the CDR3, the full variable domain is DTGVSQNPRHKITKRGQNVTFRCDPISEHNRLYWYRQTLGQGPEFLTYFQNEAQLEKSRLLSDRFSAERPKGSFSTLEIQRTEQGDSAMYLCASSLDRGNNEQFFGPGTRLTVL.